The clone carrying this TCR beta chain was detected a few times. This sample stems from a study of blood T cell repertoires in COVID-19. Original data processing: Amplification of reference gene primers provided the estimated nucleated cell counts. TCRdb keeps only in-frame clones here, not all; method: immunoSEQ multiplex PCR. D and trimming come from the DNA, and the V and J calls and clone size come from that table. Altogether 120,000 to 150,000 clones are present, around 91% being singletons, with the ten largest covering around 2.9%. Material for sequencing was peripheral blood. This receptor was identified in a woman in her sixties with active COVID-19.

The CDR3 DNA is TGTGCCAGTCAGGCGGCGCGACTAGCGGGAGTACAGGCTGAGCAGTTCTTC. This gives the protein CASQAARLAGVQAEQFF. The J gene is TRBJ2-1, the V gene TRBV19; 12 bases agree with TRBD2. The J segment lost 9 bases and the V segment lost 8 bases, leaving 17 bases of the junction unmatched. CDR1 and CDR2 from the germline V gene are LNHDA and SQIVND (reference sequence). This CDR3 is 17 amino acids long.